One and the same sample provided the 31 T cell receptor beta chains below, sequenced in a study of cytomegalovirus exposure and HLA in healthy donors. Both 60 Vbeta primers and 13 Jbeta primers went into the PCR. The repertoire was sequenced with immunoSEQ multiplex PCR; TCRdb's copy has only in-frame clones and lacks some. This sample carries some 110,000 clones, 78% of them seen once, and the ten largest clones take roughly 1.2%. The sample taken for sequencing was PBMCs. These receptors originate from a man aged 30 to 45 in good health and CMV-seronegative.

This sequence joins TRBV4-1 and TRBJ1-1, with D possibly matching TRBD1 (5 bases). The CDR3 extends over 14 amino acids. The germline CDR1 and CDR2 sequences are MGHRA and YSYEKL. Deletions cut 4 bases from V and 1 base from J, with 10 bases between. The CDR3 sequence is CASSRTSGNTEAFF. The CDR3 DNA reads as TGCGCCAGCAGCCGGACATCCGGGAACACTGAAGCTTTCTTT.

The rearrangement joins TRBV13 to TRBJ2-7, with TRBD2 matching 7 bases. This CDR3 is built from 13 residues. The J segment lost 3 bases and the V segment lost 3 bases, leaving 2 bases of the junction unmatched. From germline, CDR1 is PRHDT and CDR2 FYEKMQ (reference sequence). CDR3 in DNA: TGTGCCAGCAGCTTGGGCGGGGGCTACGAGCAGTACTTC. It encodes CASSLGGGYEQYF.

The CDR3 here is CASRATSGGPDTQYF. CDR3 DNA sequence: TGCGCCAGCAGGGCTACTAGCGGGGGGCCAGATACGCAGTATTTT. This chain joins TRBV4-1 and TRBJ2-3; 12 positions match TRBD2. The length of the CDR3 is 15 residues. V dropped 6 bases and J dropped 4; count of bases not matched to a gene: 5. Per germline, CDR1 MGHRA and CDR2 YSYEKL.

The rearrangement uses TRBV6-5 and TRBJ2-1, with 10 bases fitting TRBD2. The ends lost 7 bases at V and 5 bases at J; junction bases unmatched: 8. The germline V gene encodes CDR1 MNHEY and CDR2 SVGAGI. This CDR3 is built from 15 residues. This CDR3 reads CASTVIAGGHNEQFF. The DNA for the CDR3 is TGTGCCAGCACCGTCATAGCGGGAGGACACAATGAGCAGTTCTTC.

The CDR3 loop reads CASSLRGGPPYGYTF. For the CDR3, the DNA is TGTGCCAGCAGCCTGAGAGGGGGACCCCCCTATGGCTACACCTTC. V and J are TRBV5-5 and TRBJ1-2; D possibly corresponds to TRBD1 (6 bases). V was pared by 4 bases and J by 4 bases, with 17 bases between. CDR1 and CDR2 from the germline V gene are SGHKS and YYEKEE (reference sequence). CDR3 length: 15 residues.

CDR3 region: CASSPQGSTTVPDTQYF. CDR3 sequence (DNA): TGCGCCAGCAGCCCTCAAGGCAGCACGACTGTTCCAGATACGCAGTATTTT. The V call is TRBV4-3, the J call TRBJ2-3, with D hard to call. CDR1 is LGHNA, CDR2 YSLEER, per germline. V was trimmed by 4 bases and J by 4 bases, leaving 21 bases between them. The CDR3 totals 17 residues.

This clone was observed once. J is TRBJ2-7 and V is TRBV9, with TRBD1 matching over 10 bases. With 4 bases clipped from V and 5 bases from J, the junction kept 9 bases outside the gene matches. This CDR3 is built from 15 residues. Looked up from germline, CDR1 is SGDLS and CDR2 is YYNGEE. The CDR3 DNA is TGTGCCAGCAGCAGAGCGACAGGGGGCTGGGACGAGCAGTACTTC. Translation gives CASSRATGGWDEQYF.

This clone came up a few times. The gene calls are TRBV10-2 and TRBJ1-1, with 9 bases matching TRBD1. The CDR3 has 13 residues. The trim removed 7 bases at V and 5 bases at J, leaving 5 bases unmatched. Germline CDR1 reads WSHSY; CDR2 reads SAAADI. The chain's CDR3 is CASKGQGGTEAFF. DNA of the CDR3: TGCGCCAGCAAGGGACAGGGAGGAACTGAAGCTTTCTTT.

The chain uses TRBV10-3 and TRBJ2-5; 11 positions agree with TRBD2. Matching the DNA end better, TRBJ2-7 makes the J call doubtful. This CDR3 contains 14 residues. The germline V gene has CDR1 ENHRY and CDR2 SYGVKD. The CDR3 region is CAISGTSGSYEQYF. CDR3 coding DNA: TGTGCCATCAGTGGTACTAGCGGGAGCTACGAGCAGTACTTC.

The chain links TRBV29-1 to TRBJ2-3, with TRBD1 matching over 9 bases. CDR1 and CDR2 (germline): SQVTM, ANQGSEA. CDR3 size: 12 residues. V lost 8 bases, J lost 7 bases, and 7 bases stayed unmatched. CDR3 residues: CSLRTGVNTQYF. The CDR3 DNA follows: TGCAGCCTTCGGACAGGGGTAAATACGCAGTATTTT.

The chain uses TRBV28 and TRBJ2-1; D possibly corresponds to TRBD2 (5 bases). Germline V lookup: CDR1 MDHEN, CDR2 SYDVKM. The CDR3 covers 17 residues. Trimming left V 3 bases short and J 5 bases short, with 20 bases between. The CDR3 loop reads CASSLAWENFGDNEQFF. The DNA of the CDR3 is TGTGCCAGCAGTTTGGCGTGGGAGAATTTTGGGGACAATGAGCAGTTCTTC.

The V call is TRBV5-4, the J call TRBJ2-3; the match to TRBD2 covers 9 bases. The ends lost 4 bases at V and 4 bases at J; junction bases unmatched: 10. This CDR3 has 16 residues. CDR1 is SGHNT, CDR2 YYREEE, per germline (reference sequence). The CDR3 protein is CASSVFSGRGPDTQYF. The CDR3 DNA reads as TGTGCCAGCAGCGTTTTTAGCGGGAGAGGCCCAGATACGCAGTATTTT.

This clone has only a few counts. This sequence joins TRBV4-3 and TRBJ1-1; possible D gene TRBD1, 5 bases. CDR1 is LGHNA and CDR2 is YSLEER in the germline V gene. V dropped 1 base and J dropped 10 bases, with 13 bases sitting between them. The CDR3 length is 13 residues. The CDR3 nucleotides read TGCGCCAGCAGCCAAGTTATTTCCGGGGGAGCTTTCTTT. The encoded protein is CASSQVISGGAFF.

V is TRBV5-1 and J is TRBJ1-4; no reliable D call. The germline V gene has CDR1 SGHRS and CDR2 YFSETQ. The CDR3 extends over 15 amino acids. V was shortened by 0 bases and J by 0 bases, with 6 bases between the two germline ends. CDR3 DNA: TGCGCCAGCAGCTTGGTAGGAGCAACTAATGAAAAACTGTTTTTT. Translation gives CASSLVGATNEKLFF.

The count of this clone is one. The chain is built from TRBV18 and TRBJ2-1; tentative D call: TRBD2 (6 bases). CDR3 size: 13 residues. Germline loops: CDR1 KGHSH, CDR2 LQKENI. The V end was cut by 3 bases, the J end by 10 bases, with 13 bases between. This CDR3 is CASSPGEAREQFF. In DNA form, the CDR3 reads TGTGCCAGCTCACCTGGGGAGGCAAGGGAGCAGTTCTTC.

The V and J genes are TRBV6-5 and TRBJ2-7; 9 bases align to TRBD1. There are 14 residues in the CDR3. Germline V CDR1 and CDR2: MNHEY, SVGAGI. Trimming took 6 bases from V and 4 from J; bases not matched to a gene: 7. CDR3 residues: CASSKRDREYEQYF. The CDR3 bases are TGTGCCAGCAGCAAACGGGACAGGGAGTACGAGCAGTACTTC.

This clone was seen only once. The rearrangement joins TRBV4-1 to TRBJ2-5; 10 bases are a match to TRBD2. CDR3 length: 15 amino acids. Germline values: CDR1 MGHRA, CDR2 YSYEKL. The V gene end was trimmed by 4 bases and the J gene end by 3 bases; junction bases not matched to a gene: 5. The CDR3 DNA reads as TGCGCCAGCAGCCTGACAGCGGGGGGGAAAGAGACCCAGTACTTC. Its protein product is CASSLTAGGKETQYF.

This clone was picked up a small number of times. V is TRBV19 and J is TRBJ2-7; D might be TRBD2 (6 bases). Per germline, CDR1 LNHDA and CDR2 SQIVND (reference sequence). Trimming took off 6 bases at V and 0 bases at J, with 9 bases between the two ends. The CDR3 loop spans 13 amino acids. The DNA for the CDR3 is TGTGCCAGTAGCCGGGACTTCTCCTACGAGCAGTACTTC. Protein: CASSRDFSYEQYF.

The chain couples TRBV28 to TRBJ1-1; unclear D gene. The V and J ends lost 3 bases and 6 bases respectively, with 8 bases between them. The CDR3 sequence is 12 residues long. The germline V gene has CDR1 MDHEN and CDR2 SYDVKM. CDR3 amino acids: CASSFGGSEAFF. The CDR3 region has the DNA TGTGCCAGCAGTTTCGGAGGGTCTGAAGCTTTCTTT.

CDR3 region: CASSLAKTGGSGGSSYNEQFF. The CDR3 DNA sequence: TGTGCCAGCAGCTTAGCGAAGACGGGTGGTAGCGGGGGGAGCTCCTACAATGAGCAGTTCTTC. The V gene is TRBV7-6, the J gene TRBJ2-1, with 10 bases lining up with TRBD2. Germline CDR1 and CDR2: SGHVS and FNYEAQ. The V and J ends lost 0 bases and 0 bases, in that order; junction bases with no gene match: 14. This CDR3 spans 21 amino acids.

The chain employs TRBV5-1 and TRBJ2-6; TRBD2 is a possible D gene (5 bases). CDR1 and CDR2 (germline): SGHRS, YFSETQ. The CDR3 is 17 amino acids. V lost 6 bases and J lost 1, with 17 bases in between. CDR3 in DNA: TGCGCCAGCAATCTAGGGATGGGGAGATCTGGGGCCAACGTCCTGACTTTC. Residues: CASNLGMGRSGANVLTF.

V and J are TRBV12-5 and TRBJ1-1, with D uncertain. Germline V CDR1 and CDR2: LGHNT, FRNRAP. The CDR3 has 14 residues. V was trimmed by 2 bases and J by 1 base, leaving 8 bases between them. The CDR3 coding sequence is TGTGCTAGTGGTTTGTTGTCAGGGAACACTGAAGCTTTCTTT. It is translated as CASGLLSGNTEAFF.

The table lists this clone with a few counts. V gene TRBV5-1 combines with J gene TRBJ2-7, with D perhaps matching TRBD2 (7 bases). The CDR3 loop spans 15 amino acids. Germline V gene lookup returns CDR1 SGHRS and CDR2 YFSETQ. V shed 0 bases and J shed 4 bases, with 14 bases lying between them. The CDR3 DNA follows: TGCGCCAGCAGCTTGGGTGCGGGGGCCTCGTACGAGCAGTACTTC. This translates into CASSLGAGASYEQYF.

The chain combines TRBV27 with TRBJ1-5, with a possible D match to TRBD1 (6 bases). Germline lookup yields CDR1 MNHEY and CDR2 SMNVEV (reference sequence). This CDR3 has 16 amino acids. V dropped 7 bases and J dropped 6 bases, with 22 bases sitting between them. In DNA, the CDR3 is TGTGCCAGCATACGCAGAGGACAGAGGATCCTTCAGCCCCAGCATTTT. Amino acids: CASIRRGQRILQPQHF.

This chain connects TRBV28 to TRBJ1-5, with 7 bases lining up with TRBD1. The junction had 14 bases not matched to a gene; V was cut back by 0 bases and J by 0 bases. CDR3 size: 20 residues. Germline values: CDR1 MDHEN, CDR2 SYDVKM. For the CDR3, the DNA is TGTGCCAGCAGTTTATGGCGGTGGGGACAGTCCGGTAATAGCAATCAGCCCCAGCATTTT. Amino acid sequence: CASSLWRWGQSGNSNQPQHF. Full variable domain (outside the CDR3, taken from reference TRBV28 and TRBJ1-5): DVKVTQSSRYLVKRTGEKVFLECVQDMDHENMFWYRQDPGLGLRLIYFSYDVKMKEKGDIPEGYSVSREKKERFSLILESASTNQTSMYLCASSLWRWGQSGNSNQPQHFGDGTRLSIL.

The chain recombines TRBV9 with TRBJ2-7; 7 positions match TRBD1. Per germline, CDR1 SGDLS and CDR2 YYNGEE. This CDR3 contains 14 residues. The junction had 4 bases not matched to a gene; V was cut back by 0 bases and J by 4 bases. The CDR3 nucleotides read TGTGCCAGCAGCGTAGCGCACAGGGGATACGAGCAGTACTTC. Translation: CASSVAHRGYEQYF. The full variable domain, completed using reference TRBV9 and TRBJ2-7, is DSGVTQTPKHLITATGQRVTLRCSPRSGDLSVYWYQQSLDQGLQFLIQYYNGEERAKGNILERFSAQQFPDLHSELNLSSLELGDSALYFCASSVAHRGYEQYFGPGTRLTVT.

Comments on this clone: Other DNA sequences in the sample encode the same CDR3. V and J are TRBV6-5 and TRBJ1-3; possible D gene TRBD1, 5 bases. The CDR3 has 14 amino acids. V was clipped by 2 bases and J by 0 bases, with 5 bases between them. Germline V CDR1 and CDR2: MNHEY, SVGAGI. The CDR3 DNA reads TGTGCCAGCAGTTACAGGGGCTCTGGAAACACCATATATTTT. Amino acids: CASSYRGSGNTIYF.

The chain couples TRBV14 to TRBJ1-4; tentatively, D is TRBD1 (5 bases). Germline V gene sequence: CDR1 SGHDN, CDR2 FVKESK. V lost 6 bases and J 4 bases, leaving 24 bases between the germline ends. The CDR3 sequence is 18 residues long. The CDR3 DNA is TGTGCCAGCAGTCACGCCCAAGGGGCGGAAACCCTTAATGAAAAACTGTTTTTT. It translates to CASSHAQGAETLNEKLFF. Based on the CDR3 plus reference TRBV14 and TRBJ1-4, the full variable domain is EAGVTQFPSHSVIEKGQTVTLRCDPISGHDNLYWYRRVMGKEIKFLLHFVKESKQDESGMPNNRFLAERTGGTYSTLKVQPAELEDSGVYFCASSHAQGAETLNEKLFFGSGTQLSVL.

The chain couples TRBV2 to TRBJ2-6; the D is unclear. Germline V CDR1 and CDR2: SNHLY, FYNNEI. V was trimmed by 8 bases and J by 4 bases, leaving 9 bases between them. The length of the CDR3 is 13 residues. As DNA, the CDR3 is TGTGCCAGCGTGGGCTCCGGGGCCAACGTCCTGACTTTC. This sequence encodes CASVGSGANVLTF.

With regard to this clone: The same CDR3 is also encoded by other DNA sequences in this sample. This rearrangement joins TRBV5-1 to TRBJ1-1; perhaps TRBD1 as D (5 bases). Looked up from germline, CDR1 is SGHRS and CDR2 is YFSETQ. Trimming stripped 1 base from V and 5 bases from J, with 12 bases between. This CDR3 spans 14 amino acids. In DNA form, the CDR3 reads TGCGCCAGCAGCTTGCAGGGCGCTGGGACTGAAGCTTTCTTT. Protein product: CASSLQGAGTEAFF.

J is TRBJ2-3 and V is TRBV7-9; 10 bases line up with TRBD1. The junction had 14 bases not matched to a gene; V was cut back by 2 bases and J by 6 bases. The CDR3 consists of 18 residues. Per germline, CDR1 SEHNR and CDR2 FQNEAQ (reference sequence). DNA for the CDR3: TGTGCCAGCAGCTTATGGGTTCCGGGACAGGGGCCATCGGATACGCAGTATTTT. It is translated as CASSLWVPGQGPSDTQYF.